Listed below are T cell receptor beta chains from one sample, sequenced in a study of OX40 agonist ivuxolimab in advanced cancers. Some clones are missing from TCRdb's copy, which holds only in-frame ones; the method was immunoSEQ multiplex PCR. Of around 60,000 clones listed, 86% are singletons. Here the sequenced sample was CD4+ or CD8+ T cells sorted from blood, taken in a trial of the OX40 agonist ivuxolimab. The receptors were gathered from an adult with an advanced solid tumor such as melanoma, head and neck, liver or kidney cancer. Both conserved end residues are part of each CDR3. The order of the fields is V gene, J gene, D gene, clone size, CDR3 DNA, CDR3 protein. A D gene is named only where the DNA matches it firmly. Clone size is not always given. Where it is, it says once, few, many or a class for expanded clones.

>TRBV7-3|TRBJ2-2|TRBD1|NA
TGTGCCAGCAGCCCCGGGACAGCAAACACCGGGGAGCTGTTTTTT
CASSPGTANTGELFF
>TRBV2|TRBJ1-2|NA|medium-sized
TGTGCCAGCGCAGAGTACTATGGCTACACCTTC
CASAEYYGYTF
>TRBV10-2|TRBJ2-1|NA|NA
TGCGCCAGCAGGCCCGATTCAGGCCGGGCGGGAGAGCAGTTCTTC
CASRPDSGRAGEQFF
>TRBV7-2|TRBJ2-3|NA|NA
TGTGCCAGCAGCTTAGCACCTCGGTTCACAGATACGCAGTATTTT
CASSLAPRFTDTQYF
>TRBV4-1|TRBJ1-1|NA|NA
TGCGCCAGCAGCCGCGGTGACGGAGTGAACACTGAAGCTTTCTTT
CASSRGDGVNTEAFF
>TRBV5-5|TRBJ1-1|NA|few
TGTGCCAGCAGCTTGGGGCCGGGGGGTATCACTGAAGCTTTCTTT
CASSLGPGGITEAFF
>TRBV7-2|TRBJ2-1|NA|NA
TGTGCCAGCAGGGGGGGCACTGAGCAGTTCTTC
CASRGGTEQFF
>TRBV5-1|TRBJ1-2|NA|NA
TGCGCCAGCACCAAGTCGCCTGGAAACTATGGCTACACCTTC
CASTKSPGNYGYTF
>TRBV5-1|TRBJ1-4|NA|few
TGCGCCAGCAGAGGGTCTGTTGCCGAAAAACTGTTTTTT
CASRGSVAEKLFF
>TRBV18|TRBJ2-5|TRBD2|NA
TGTGCCAGCTCCAGCGGGGGGCAAGAGACCCAGTACTTC
CASSSGGQETQYF
>TRBV6-1|TRBJ2-6|NA|NA
TGTGCCAGCAGTGCTACAGGGACCGGGGCCAACGTCCTGACTTTC
CASSATGTGANVLTF
>TRBV5-4|TRBJ1-1|NA|NA
TGTGCCAGCAGCTTGGATAGGGGCACTGAAGCTTTCTTT
CASSLDRGTEAFF
>TRBV11-3|TRBJ1-6|NA|NA
TGTGCCAGCAGCTTAGAGCGAGATTCACCCCTCCACTTT
CASSLERDSPLHF
>TRBV18|TRBJ2-6|TRBD1|NA
TGTGCCAGCTCACTAGCTGCGGGACAGGGACCCTCTGGGGCCAACGTCCTGACTTTC
CASSLAAGQGPSGANVLTF
>TRBV7-6|TRBJ2-7|NA|NA
TGTGCCAGCAGCTCCTTACCGTCGACAGGCTCGACCTCCTACGAGCAGTACTTC
CASSSLPSTGSTSYEQYF
>TRBV7-2|TRBJ2-1|NA|NA
TGTGCCAGCAGCTTATCGGCAAGCCTCCGGGGCAATGAGCAGTTCTTC
CASSLSASLRGNEQFF
>TRBV19|TRBJ2-7|NA|NA
TGTGCCAGTAGTGTGCAACCGTCTGACGAGCAGTACTTC
CASSVQPSDEQYF
>TRBV7-9|TRBJ1-2|NA|few
TGTGCCAGCAGCTTAGTTTTGGGGGCCGGCTATGGCTACACCTTC
CASSLVLGAGYGYTF
>TRBV6-1|TRBJ2-7|TRBD2|few
TGTGCCAGCAGCCCCGGGACTAGCGGATCCTACGAGCAGTACTTC
CASSPGTSGSYEQYF
>TRBV5-4|TRBJ2-2|NA|medium-sized
TGTGCCAGCAGCTCTGGACAGCGCGACACCGGGGAGCTGTTTTTT
CASSSGQRDTGELFF
>TRBV19|TRBJ1-5|NA|NA
TGTGCCAGTAGTATAAGGCAGGGCAATCAGCCCCAGCATTTT
CASSIRQGNQPQHF
>TRBV7-8|TRBJ1-4|NA|NA
TGTGCCAGCAGCTTAGTTCGGGGCCGGAATGAAAAACTGTTTTTT
CASSLVRGRNEKLFF
>TRBV7-8|TRBJ1-4|TRBD1|NA
TGTGCCAGCAGCTCGTCGGGACAGGGGACGGGAAAACTGTTTTTT
CASSSSGQGTGKLFF
>TRBV15|TRBJ2-2|NA|NA
TGTGCCACCAGCAGAGGGGCAGCGAACACCGGGGAGCTGTTTTTT
CATSRGAANTGELFF
>TRBV7-9|TRBJ1-3|NA|NA
TGTGCCAGCAGCCACCCGACACTGGGAAACACCATATATTTT
CASSHPTLGNTIYF
>TRBV7-2|TRBJ1-5|NA|NA
TGTGCCAGCAGCGCTACCCAGGGGCTCCATCAGCCCCAGCATTTT
CASSATQGLHQPQHF